This TCR beta chain is from a study of Ad26.COV2.S vaccination and SARS-CoV-2 variants. Treatment described: roughly 19 received Ad26.COV2.S at low or high dose, single or two shots; a few received placebo; per-sample allocation not given. Specimen acquisition occurred on day 63 following the initial vaccine or placebo injection. Germline V gives CDR1 SGHNT, CDR2 YENEEA. V lost 2 bases, J lost 0 bases, and 8 bases lay in between. This CDR3 spans 15 amino acids. Assay: immunoSEQ multiplex PCR; the TCRdb copy retains only in-frame clones and omits some. The sample comprises fewer than 500,000 clones, roughly 87% of which are singletons, and approximately 2.5% rests with the top ten.

This rearrangement joins TRBV11-3 to TRBJ2-4, with D possibly being TRBD1 (6 bases). This TCR derives from a person aged 18-60 years who received the Ad26.COV2.S COVID-19 vaccine or a placebo. The sample was peripheral blood, taken in a trial of Ad26.COV2.S vaccine versus placebo. The CDR3 here is CASSLPTGAKNIQYF. The DNA of the CDR3 is TGTGCCAGCAGCTTACCGACAGGAGCCAAAAACATTCAGTACTTC.